What follows are 17 T cell receptor beta chains derived from one specimen sequenced in a study of blood T cell repertoires in COVID-19. The protocol was immunoSEQ multiplex PCR, while the TCRdb copy is restricted to in-frame clones and leaves out a portion. The table has about 480,000 clones, 70% to 90% seen once. The source material was peripheral blood. The receptors derive from a woman in her 50s with COVID-19, enrolled during active disease.

The chain links TRBV5-1 to TRBJ2-5, with unresolved D. From germline, CDR1 is SGHRS and CDR2 YFSETQ. Trimming took off 4 bases at V and 5 bases at J, with 12 bases between the two ends. The CDR3 has 13 residues. CDR3 DNA sequence: TGCGCCAGCAGCCTAGGTGCTTCGGAGACCCAGTACTTC. This encodes CASSLGASETQYF.

This sequence joins TRBV5-4 and TRBJ2-2; D might be TRBD2 (6 bases). V gave up 2 bases and J gave up 5 bases, with 13 bases separating them. The germline V gene encodes CDR1 SGHNT and CDR2 YYREEE (reference sequence). The CDR3 sequence is 15 residues long. The CDR3 region has the DNA TGTGCCAGCAGCTTCGATCCAGGGAGGACCGGGGAGCTGTTTTTT. Amino acid sequence: CASSFDPGRTGELFF.

A single count supports this clone. The chain recombines TRBV9 with TRBJ2-7; TRBD2 is a possible D gene (5 bases). The V gene's germline CDR1 is SGDLS and CDR2 YYNGEE. The CDR3 runs to 16 residues. V lost 0 bases and J lost 4, with 17 bases in between. The chain's CDR3 is CASSVDQARGSYEQYF. The DNA for the CDR3 is TGTGCCAGCAGCGTAGATCAGGCACGAGGGTCGTACGAGCAGTACTTC.

The chain links TRBV6-2 or TRBV6-3 to TRBJ2-7, with TRBD2 matching 8 bases. Germline assignment: CDR1 MNHEY and CDR2 SVGEGT. V was pared by 6 bases and J by 1 base, with 11 bases of the junction left unmatched. This CDR3 contains 16 residues. The DNA for the CDR3 is TGTGCCAGCAGCTCCTGGTCTGGGACTAGGTCCTACGAGCAGTACTTC. It encodes CASSSWSGTRSYEQYF.

The V and J genes are TRBV20-1 and TRBJ2-3; no firm D call. CDR1 and CDR2 (germline): DFQATT, SNEGSKA (reference sequence). This CDR3 has 11 amino acids. Trimming took 6 bases from V and 6 from J, leaving 10 bases between them. This chain's CDR3 is CSALSVDTQYF. CDR3 nucleotide sequence: TGCAGTGCACTCAGCGTCGATACGCAGTATTTT.

This chain joins TRBV5-6 and TRBJ2-1; TRBD1 aligns across 9 bases. With V trimmed by 6 bases and J by 8 bases, 6 bases remained unmatched. The length of the CDR3 is 13 residues. The V gene's germline CDR1 is SGHDT and CDR2 YYEEEE. The CDR3 region has the DNA TGTGCCAGCATCACAGGGGGCTCGTATGAGCAGTTCTTC. Its translation is CASITGGSYEQFF.

V gene TRBV29-1 combines with J gene TRBJ1-1; D call uncertain. The CDR3 consists of 13 residues. The germline V gene has CDR1 SQVTM and CDR2 ANQGSEA. Between the trimmed V and J ends, which lost 2 bases and 3 bases, there was a span of 10 bases. CDR3 coding DNA: TGCAGCGTTGAACGGGAGTTGGACACTGAAGCTTTCTTT. This sequence encodes CSVERELDTEAFF.

This chain connects TRBV5-1 to TRBJ2-3, with 15 bases aligning to TRBD2. The length of the CDR3 is 18 residues. V gave up 6 bases and J gave up 5 bases; unmatched junction bases: 13. In germline, CDR1 is SGHRS, CDR2 YFSETQ. The CDR3 DNA is TGCGCCAGCACCCGATCCGGGACTAGCGGGGGGTGGGTAGATACGCAGTATTTT. It is translated as CASTRSGTSGGWVDTQYF.

J is TRBJ1-1 and V is TRBV7-8; the match to TRBD1 covers 7 bases. With 5 bases clipped from V and 5 bases from J, the junction kept 8 bases outside the gene matches. The CDR3 is made up of 14 amino acids. Germline CDR1 reads SGHVS; CDR2 reads FQNEAQ. The CDR3, as DNA: TGTGCCAGCAGCCACTCAGGGGGGTCGACTGAAGCTTTCTTT. It codes for CASSHSGGSTEAFF.

CDR3 region: CASSSTQGAGNTIYF. The CDR3 DNA reads TGTGCCAGCAGCTCTACCCAGGGGGCTGGAAACACCATATATTTT. The chain employs TRBV5-6 and TRBJ1-3; TRBD1 matches 7 bases. The CDR3 is made up of 15 amino acids. From germline, CDR1 is SGHDT and CDR2 YYEEEE. Trimming cost V 3 bases and J 2 bases; bases outside gene matches: 5. The variable domain in full, completed from reference TRBV5-6 and TRBJ1-3, reads DAGVTQSPTHLIKTRGQQVTLRCSPKSGHDTVSWYQQALGQGPQFIFQYYEEEERQRGNFPDRFSGHQFPNYSSELNVNALLLGDSALYLCASSSTQGAGNTIYFGEGSWLTVV.

The chain combines TRBV7-2 with TRBJ2-7, with a weak D call TRBD2 (6 bases). The CDR3 loop spans 14 amino acids. V was shortened by 3 bases and J by 2 bases, with 11 bases between the two germline ends. The germline gives CDR1 SGHTA, CDR2 FQGNSA. The CDR3 protein is CASSFNSGPYEQYF. CDR3 nucleotide sequence: TGTGCCAGCAGCTTCAATAGCGGCCCCTACGAGCAGTACTTC.

The count of this clone is one. The chain links TRBV6-1 to TRBJ1-1; D perhaps matches TRBD1 (6 bases). Trimming cost V 4 bases and J 0 bases, with 15 bases left between them. CDR1 and CDR2 (germline): MNHNS, SASEGT. This CDR3 region has 16 residues. The CDR3: CASSGGGGWVNTEAFF. CDR3 DNA sequence: TGTGCCAGCAGTGGAGGGGGGGGCTGGGTGAACACTGAAGCTTTCTTT.

V is TRBV7-9 and J is TRBJ2-6, with TRBD1 identical over 9 bases. The CDR3 has 17 residues. The germline gives CDR1 SEHNR, CDR2 FQNEAQ (reference sequence). After removal of 5 bases from V and 0 bases from J, the junction contained 5 bases not matched to a gene. CDR3 in amino acids: CASSLRDRDSGANVLTF. CDR3 DNA: TGTGCCAGCAGCCTCCGGGACAGGGACTCTGGGGCCAACGTCCTGACTTTC.

The gene calls are TRBV9 and TRBJ2-5; tentatively, D is TRBD1 (5 bases). From germline, CDR1 is SGDLS and CDR2 YYNGEE. The V end was cut by 0 bases, the J end by 4 bases, with 10 bases between. CDR3 length: 14 amino acids. The CDR3 loop reads CASSVGPGRETQYF. The CDR3 DNA follows: TGTGCCAGCAGCGTAGGCCCAGGGCGAGAGACCCAGTACTTC.

This clone was seen a single time. The V and J genes are TRBV15 and TRBJ1-4, with D perhaps matching TRBD1 (6 bases). Germline V lookup: CDR1 LNHNV, CDR2 YYDKDF (reference sequence). V shed 3 bases and J shed 8 bases, with 13 bases lying between them. The CDR3 extends over 14 amino acids. CDR3 sequence reads: CATSRARGKEKLFF. The CDR3 DNA follows: TGTGCCACCAGCAGGGCGAGGGGGAAAGAAAAACTGTTTTTT. The full variable domain, in which reference TRBV15 and TRBJ1-4 provide the parts outside the CDR3, is DAMVIQNPRYQVTQFGKPVTLSCSQTLNHNVMYWYQQKSSQAPKLLFHYYDKDFNNEADTPDNFQSRRPNTSFCFLDIRSPGLGDTAMYLCATSRARGKEKLFFGSGTQLSVL.

The V and J genes are TRBV10-1 and TRBJ2-4; D remains ambiguous. This CDR3 has 14 residues. V shed 3 bases and J shed 7 bases, with 13 bases lying between them. The germline gives CDR1 WNHNN, CDR2 SYGVQD (reference sequence). The CDR3, as DNA: TGCGCCAGCAGTGACACGCCGGCGGAGAACATTCAGTACTTC. Protein product: CASSDTPAENIQYF.

The chain carries TRBV7-9 and TRBJ1-2; D ambiguous. CDR1 SEHNR and CDR2 FQNEAQ come from the germline V gene (reference sequence). The CDR3 has 12 amino acids. With 1 base removed from V and 6 bases from J, the gap between germline ends came to 6 bases. The CDR3 bases are TGTGCCAGCAGCTTAGGGAGGGATGGCTACACCTTC. The encoded protein is CASSLGRDGYTF.